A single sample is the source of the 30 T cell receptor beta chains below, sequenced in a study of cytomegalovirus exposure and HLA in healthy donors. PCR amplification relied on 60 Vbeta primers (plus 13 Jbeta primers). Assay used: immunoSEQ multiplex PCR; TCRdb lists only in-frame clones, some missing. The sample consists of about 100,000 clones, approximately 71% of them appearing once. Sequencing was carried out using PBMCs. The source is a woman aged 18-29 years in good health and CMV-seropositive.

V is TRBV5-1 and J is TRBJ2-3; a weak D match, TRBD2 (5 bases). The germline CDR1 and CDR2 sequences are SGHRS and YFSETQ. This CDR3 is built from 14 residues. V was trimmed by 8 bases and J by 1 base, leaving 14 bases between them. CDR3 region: CASDLADRTDTQYF. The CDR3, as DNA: TGCGCCAGTGACCTAGCTGATCGCACAGATACGCAGTATTTT.

In nucleotides, the CDR3 is TGTGCCAGCAGCTTAATCCCGACTAGCGGGGGGCAGGGTGAGCAGTTCTTC. This sequence encodes CASSLIPTSGGQGEQFF. The V and J genes are TRBV7-3 and TRBJ2-1, with TRBD2 matching 13 bases. V was pared by 1 base and J by 9 bases, with 9 bases of the junction left unmatched. This CDR3 region has 17 residues. CDR1 is SGHTA, CDR2 FQGTGA, per germline. Complete variable domain (other parts from reference TRBV7-3 and TRBJ2-1): GAGVSQTPSNKVTEKGKYVELRCDPISGHTALYWYRQSLGQGPEFLIYFQGTGAADDSGLPNDRFFAVRPEGSVSTLKIQRTERGDSAVYLCASSLIPTSGGQGEQFFGPGTRLTVL.

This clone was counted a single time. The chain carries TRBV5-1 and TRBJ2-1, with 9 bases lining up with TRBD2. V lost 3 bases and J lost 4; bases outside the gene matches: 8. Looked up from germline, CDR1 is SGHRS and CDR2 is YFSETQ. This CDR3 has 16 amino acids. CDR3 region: CASSWGIAGAYNEQFF. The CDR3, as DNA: TGCGCCAGCAGCTGGGGAATAGCGGGAGCTTACAATGAGCAGTTCTTC.

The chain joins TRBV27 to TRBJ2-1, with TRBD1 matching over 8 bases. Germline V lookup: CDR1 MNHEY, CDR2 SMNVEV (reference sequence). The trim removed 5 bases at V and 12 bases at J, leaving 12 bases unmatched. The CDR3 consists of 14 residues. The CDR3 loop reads CASSAKPSGGVQFF. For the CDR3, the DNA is TGTGCCAGCAGTGCCAAGCCCTCAGGGGGCGTGCAGTTCTTC.

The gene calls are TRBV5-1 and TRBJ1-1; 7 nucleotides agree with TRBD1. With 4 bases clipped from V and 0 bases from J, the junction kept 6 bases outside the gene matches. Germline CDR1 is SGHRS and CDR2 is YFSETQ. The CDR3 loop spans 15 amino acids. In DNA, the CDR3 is TGCGCCAGCAGCACCGGGGACAGAATGAACACTGAAGCTTTCTTT. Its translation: CASSTGDRMNTEAFF.

CDR3 sequence reads: CASSHGTGGAEAFF. The CDR3 DNA reads TGCGCCAGCAGCCACGGGACAGGGGGGGCTGAAGCTTTCTTT. The chain links TRBV4-1 to TRBJ1-1, with 11 bases fitting TRBD1. The CDR3 spans 14 residues. With V trimmed by 3 bases and J by 6 bases, 3 bases remained unmatched. The V gene's germline CDR1 is MGHRA and CDR2 YSYEKL.

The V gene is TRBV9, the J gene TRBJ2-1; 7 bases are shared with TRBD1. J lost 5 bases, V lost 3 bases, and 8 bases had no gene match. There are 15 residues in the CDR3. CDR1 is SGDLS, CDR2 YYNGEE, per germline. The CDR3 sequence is CASSAYGTDHNEQFF. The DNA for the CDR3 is TGTGCCAGCAGCGCCTACGGGACAGATCACAATGAGCAGTTCTTC.

CDR3 coding DNA: TGTGCCAGCAGCCCGCAAGAGCACCCGTCGGGGGCTTTCTTT. It encodes CASSPQEHPSGAFF. The chain joins TRBV7-3 to TRBJ1-1; D uncertain. V shed 5 bases and J shed 11 bases, with 21 bases lying between them. The germline gives CDR1 SGHTA, CDR2 FQGTGA. The CDR3 consists of 14 residues. Variable domain in full (rest from reference TRBV7-3 and TRBJ1-1): GAGVSQTPSNKVTEKGKYVELRCDPISGHTALYWYRQSLGQGPEFLIYFQGTGAADDSGLPNDRFFAVRPEGSVSTLKIQRTERGDSAVYLCASSPQEHPSGAFFGQGTRLTVV.

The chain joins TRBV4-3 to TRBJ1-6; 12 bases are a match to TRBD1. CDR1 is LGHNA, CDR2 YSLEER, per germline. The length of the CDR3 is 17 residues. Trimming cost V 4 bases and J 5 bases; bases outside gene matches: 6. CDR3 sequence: CASSPGQGARDNSPLHF. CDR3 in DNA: TGCGCCAGCAGCCCGGGACAGGGGGCGCGCGATAATTCACCCCTCCACTTT.

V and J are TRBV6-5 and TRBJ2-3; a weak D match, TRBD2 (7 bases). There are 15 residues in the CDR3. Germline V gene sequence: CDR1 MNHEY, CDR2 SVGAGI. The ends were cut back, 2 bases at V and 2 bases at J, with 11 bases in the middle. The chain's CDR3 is CASSYGGATTDTQYF. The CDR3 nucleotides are TGTGCCAGCAGTTACGGGGGGGCGACCACAGATACGCAGTATTTT.

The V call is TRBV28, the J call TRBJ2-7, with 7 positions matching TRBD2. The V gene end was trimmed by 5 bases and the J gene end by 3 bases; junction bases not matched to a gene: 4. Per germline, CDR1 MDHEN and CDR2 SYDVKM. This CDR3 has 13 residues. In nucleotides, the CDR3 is TGTGCCAGCAGTATCGGGACTATCTACGAGCAGTACTTC. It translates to CASSIGTIYEQYF.

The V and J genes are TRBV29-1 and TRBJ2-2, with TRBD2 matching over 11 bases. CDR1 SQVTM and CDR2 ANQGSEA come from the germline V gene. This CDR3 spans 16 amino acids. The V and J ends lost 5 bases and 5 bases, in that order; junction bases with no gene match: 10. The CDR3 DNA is TGCAGCGTTCGGGAGCGGCTAGCGGGAGGTACCGGGGAGCTGTTTTTT. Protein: CSVRERLAGGTGELFF.

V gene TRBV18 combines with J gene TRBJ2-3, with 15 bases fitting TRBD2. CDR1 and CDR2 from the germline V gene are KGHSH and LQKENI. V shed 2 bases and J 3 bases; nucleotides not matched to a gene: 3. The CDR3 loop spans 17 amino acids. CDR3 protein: CASSPTGTSGGTDTQYF. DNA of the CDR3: TGTGCCAGCTCACCAACCGGGACTAGCGGGGGGACAGATACGCAGTATTTT.

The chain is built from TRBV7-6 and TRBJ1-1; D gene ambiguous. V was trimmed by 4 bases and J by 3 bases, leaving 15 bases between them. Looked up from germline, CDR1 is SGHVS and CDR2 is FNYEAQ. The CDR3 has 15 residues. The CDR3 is CASSSPREEYTEAFF. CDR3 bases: TGTGCCAGCAGCTCCCCACGGGAGGAGTACACTGAAGCTTTCTTT.

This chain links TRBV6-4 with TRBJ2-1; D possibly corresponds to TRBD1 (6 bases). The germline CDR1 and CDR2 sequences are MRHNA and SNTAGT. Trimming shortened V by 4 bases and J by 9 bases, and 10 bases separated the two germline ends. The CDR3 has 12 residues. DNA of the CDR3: TGTGCCAGCAGTGCTACAGGGAGTGAGCAGTTCTTC. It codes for CASSATGSEQFF.

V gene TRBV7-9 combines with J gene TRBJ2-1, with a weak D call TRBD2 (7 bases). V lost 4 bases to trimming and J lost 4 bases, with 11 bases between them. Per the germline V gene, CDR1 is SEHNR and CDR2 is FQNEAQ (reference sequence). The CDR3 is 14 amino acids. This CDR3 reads CASSYGGPYNEQFF. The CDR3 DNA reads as TGTGCCAGCAGCTACGGGGGGCCTTACAATGAGCAGTTCTTC. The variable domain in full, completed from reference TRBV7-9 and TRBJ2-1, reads DTGVSQNPRHKITKRGQNVTFRCDPISEHNRLYWYRQTLGQGPEFLTYFQNEAQLEKSRLLSDRFSAERPKGSFSTLEIQRTEQGDSAMYLCASSYGGPYNEQFFGPGTRLTVL.

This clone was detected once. This CDR3 is CASSAEYEQYF. The CDR3 region has the DNA TGTGCCAGCAGCGCTGAGTACGAGCAGTACTTC. The V call is TRBV7-2, the J call TRBJ2-7, with D uncertain. Germline CDR1 and CDR2: SGHTA and FQGNSA. V lost 5 bases and J lost 4, with 6 bases in between. The CDR3 length is 11 residues.

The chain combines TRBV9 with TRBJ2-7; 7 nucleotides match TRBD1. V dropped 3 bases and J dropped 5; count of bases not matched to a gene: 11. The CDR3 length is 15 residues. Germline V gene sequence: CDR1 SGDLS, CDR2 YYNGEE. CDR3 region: CASSATGTVTHEQYF. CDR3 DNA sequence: TGTGCCAGCAGCGCTACCGGGACAGTGACCCACGAGCAGTACTTC.

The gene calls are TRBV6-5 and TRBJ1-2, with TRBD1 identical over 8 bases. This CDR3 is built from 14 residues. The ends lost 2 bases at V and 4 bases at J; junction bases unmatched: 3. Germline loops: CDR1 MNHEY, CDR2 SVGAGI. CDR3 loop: CASSYGQGFYGYTF. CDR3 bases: TGTGCCAGCAGTTACGGACAGGGTTTCTATGGCTACACCTTC.

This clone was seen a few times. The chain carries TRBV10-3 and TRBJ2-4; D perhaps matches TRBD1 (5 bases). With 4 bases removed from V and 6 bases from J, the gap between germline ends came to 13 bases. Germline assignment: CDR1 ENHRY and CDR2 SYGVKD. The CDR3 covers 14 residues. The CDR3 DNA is TGTGCCATCAGTGGTTCGGGTCAGGGAAACATTCAGTACTTC. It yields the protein CAISGSGQGNIQYF.

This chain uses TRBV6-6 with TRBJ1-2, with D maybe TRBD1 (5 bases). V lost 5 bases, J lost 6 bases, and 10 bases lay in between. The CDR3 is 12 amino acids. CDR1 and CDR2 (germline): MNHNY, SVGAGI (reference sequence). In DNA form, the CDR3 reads TGTGCCAGCAGTCGACAGTACAATGGCTACACCTTC. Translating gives CASSRQYNGYTF.

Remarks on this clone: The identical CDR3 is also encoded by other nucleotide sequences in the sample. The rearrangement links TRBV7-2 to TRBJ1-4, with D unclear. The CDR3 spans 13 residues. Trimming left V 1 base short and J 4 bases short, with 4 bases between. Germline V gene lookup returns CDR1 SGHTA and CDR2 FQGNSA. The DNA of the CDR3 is TGTGCCAGCAGCTTAGAGCTTAATGAAAAACTGTTTTTT. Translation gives CASSLELNEKLFF.

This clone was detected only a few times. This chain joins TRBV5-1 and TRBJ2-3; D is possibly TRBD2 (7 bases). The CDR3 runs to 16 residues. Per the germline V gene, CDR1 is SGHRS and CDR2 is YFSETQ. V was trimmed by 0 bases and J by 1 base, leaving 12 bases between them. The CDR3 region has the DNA TGCGCCAGCAGCTTGGAGGGGGGGTCGGGCACAGATACGCAGTATTTT. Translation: CASSLEGGSGTDTQYF.

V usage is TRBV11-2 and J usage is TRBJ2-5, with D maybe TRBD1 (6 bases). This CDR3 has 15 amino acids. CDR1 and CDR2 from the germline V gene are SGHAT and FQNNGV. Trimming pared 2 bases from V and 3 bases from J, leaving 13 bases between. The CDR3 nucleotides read TGTGCCAGCAGCTTAATGGGACGGACAGAAGAGACCCAGTACTTC. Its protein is CASSLMGRTEETQYF.

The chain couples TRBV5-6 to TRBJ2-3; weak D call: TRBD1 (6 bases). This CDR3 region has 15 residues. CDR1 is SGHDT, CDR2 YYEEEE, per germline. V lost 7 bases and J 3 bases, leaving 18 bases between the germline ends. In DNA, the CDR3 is TGTGCCAGCGCCCTGGGGGCGCTTGTGACAGATACGCAGTATTTT. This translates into CASALGALVTDTQYF.

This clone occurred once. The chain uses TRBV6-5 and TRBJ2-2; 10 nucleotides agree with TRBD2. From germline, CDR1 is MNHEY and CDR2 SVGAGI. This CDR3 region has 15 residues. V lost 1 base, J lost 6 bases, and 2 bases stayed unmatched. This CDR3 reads CASSYWTSGAGELFF. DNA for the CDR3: TGTGCCAGCAGTTACTGGACTAGCGGCGCCGGGGAGCTGTTTTTT.

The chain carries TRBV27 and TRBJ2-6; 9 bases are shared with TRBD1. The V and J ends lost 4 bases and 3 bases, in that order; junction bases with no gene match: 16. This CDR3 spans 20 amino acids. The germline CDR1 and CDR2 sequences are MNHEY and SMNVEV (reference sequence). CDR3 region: CASSSLPDRGMYHGANVLTF. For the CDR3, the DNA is TGTGCCAGCAGTTCACTACCGGACAGGGGAATGTATCATGGGGCCAACGTCCTGACTTTC.

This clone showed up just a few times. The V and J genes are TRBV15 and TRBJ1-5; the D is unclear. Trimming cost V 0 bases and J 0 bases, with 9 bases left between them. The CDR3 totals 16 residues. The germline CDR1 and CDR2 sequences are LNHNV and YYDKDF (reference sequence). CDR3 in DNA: TGTGCCACCAGCAGAGATCAGGTTTATAGCAATCAGCCCCAGCATTTT. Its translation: CATSRDQVYSNQPQHF.

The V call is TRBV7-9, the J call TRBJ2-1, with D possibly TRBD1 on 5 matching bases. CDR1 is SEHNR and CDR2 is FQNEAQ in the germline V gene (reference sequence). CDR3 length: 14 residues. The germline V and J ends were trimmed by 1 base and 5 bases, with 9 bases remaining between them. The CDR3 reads CASSLVAGNNEQFF. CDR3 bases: TGTGCCAGCAGCTTAGTGGCAGGGAACAATGAGCAGTTCTTC.

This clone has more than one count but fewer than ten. The chain's CDR3 is CASSVWTGGTDTQYF. The CDR3 DNA follows: TGTGCCAGCAGTGTCTGGACAGGGGGCACAGATACGCAGTATTTT. The rearrangement joins TRBV27 to TRBJ2-3; 9 bases are a match to TRBD1. J gave up 1 base and V 5 bases, and 4 bases lay outside the gene matches. Germline-derived CDR1 and CDR2 are MNHEY and SMNVEV (reference sequence). The CDR3 length is 15 residues.